The rows below give T cell receptor beta chains drawn from one sample of a study of regulatory T cells in long-lasting Graves disease. TCRdb passed the multiplex PCR reads through MiXCR, listing each CDR3 protein once. There are over 350,000 distinct CDR3 sequences in the sample; 14% occur only once, and under 20% lies in the top ten. This same sample was also taken into another study, of T cells in Graves' hyperthyroidism and ophthalmopathy.

Sequencing was performed on peripheral blood mononuclear cells (PBMCs), taken at new diagnosis, from a patient treated with antithyroid drugs. All receptors come from a woman aged 50 to 60 with Graves disease. CDR3s include the opening cysteine and the closing phenylalanine or tryptophan. Fields, in order: J gene, V gene, clone size, CDR3 length, D gene, CDR3 protein, CDR3 DNA. The D gene is left open where the match is weak. Rows give clone size only sometimes, using once, few, many, or a class for an expanded clone.

TRBJ2-2,TRBV7-7,many,14,-,CASSRHKNTGELFF,TGTGCTAGCAGCCGCCACAAGAACACCGGGGAGCTGTTTTTT
TRBJ1-5,TRBV2,-,15,TRBD1,CASSVEQGAHQPQHF,TGTGCCAGCAGTGTTGAACAGGGGGCACATCAGCCCCAGCATTTT
TRBJ1-2,TRBV6-5,many,15,-,CASSYWAGNNYGYTF,TGTGCCAGCAGTTATTGGGCAGGGAATAACTATGGCTACACCTTC
TRBJ2-1,TRBV28,many,14,-,CASSWDGAYNEQFF,TGTGCCAGCAGCTGGGACGGGGCCTACAATGAGCAGTTCTTC
TRBJ1-2,TRBV5-4,-,15,TRBD1,CASSSKDRGFYGYTF,TGTGCCAGCAGCTCCAAAGACAGGGGATTTTATGGCTACACCTTC
TRBJ2-5,TRBV12-5,-,15,-,CASGLEGGAGETQYF,TGTGCTAGTGGTTTGGAGGGGGGGGCCGGAGAGACCCAGTACTTC
TRBJ2-3,TRBV4-1,-,15,TRBD2,CASSRGLARTDTQYF,TGCGCCAGCAGCCGGGGACTAGCGCGCACAGATACGCAGTATTTT
TRBJ2-7,TRBV5-6,few,14,-,CASSLETLSYEQYF,TGTGCCAGCAGCTTGGAGACACTTTCCTACGAGCAGTACTTC
TRBJ2-2,TRBV2,many,17,TRBD2,CASRPLSAGANTGELFF,TGTGCCAGCAGACCACTCTCAGCGGGAGCGAACACCGGGGAGCTGTTTTTT
TRBJ2-1,TRBV6-1,many,17,TRBD2,CASSRGGTSGSRDEQFF,TGTGCCAGCAGCCGAGGCGGGACTAGCGGGAGCAGAGATGAGCAGTTCTTC
TRBJ2-7,TRBV5-1,-,15,-,CASSSAPGVSYEQYF,TGCGCCAGCAGTTCTGCCCCCGGGGTCTCCTACGAGCAGTACTTC
TRBJ2-1,TRBV5-1,many,14,-,CASSSGGRVSEQFF,TGCGCCAGCAGCTCCGGAGGGCGGGTTAGTGAGCAGTTCTTC
TRBJ2-7,TRBV18,-,14,-,CASSQNRESYEQYF,TGTGCCAGCTCACAAAACAGGGAATCCTACGAGCAGTACTTC
TRBJ2-3,TRBV4-2,few,16,-,CASSQEVRLYTDTQYF,TGTGCCAGCAGCCAGGAGGTGCGTCTCTACACAGATACGCAGTATTTT
TRBJ1-5,TRBV20-1,-,16,-,CSARDEGTSSNQPQHF,TGCAGTGCTAGAGATGAGGGTACGAGTAGCAATCAGCCCCAGCATTTT
TRBJ2-7,TRBV4-1,-,15,TRBD2,CASSHTSGRTDEQYF,TGCGCCAGCAGCCATACTAGCGGGAGGACCGACGAGCAGTACTTC
TRBJ2-7,TRBV20-1,-,14,TRBD2,CSARASGSVHEQYF,TGCAGTGCTAGAGCGAGCGGGAGTGTCCACGAGCAGTACTTC
TRBJ1-4,TRBV3-1,many,17,TRBD1,CASSRTGATFLNEKLFF,TGTGCCAGCAGCCGAACAGGGGCTACCTTCCTTAATGAAAAACTGTTTTTT
TRBJ2-3,TRBV7-9,many,14,TRBD2,CASSPRELVDTQYF,TGTGCCAGCAGCCCGCGGGAGTTGGTGGATACGCAGTATTTT
TRBJ1-1,TRBV30,-,14,-,CAWSVTGSNTEAFF,TGTGCCTGGAGTGTAACAGGCTCGAACACTGAAGCTTTCTTT
TRBJ2-7,TRBV12-3/TRBV12-4,-,15,-,CASSITPGLSYEQYF,TGTGCCAGCAGTATCACTCCCGGACTCTCCTACGAGCAGTACTTC
TRBJ2-4,TRBV10-3,once,15,-,CAISDSLGGGDIQYF,TGTGCCATCAGTGACAGCCTGGGAGGGGGGGACATTCAGTACTTC
TRBJ2-1,TRBV20-1,-,16,TRBD2,CSANPGTSGRPNEQFF,TGCAGTGCCAACCCCGGGACTAGCGGGAGGCCGAATGAGCAGTTCTTC
TRBJ2-1,TRBV25-1,-,15,-,CASTNPGPSHNEQFF,TGTGCCAGCACAAACCCGGGACCCTCCCACAATGAGCAGTTCTTC
TRBJ2-2,TRBV6-1,-,15,-,CASSVGGWGSGELFF,TGTGCCAGCAGCGTGGGGGGCTGGGGATCCGGGGAGCTGTTTTTT
TRBJ2-5,TRBV7-9,many,13,-,CASSSNREETQYF,TGTGCCAGCAGCTCTAACCGCGAAGAGACCCAGTACTTC
TRBJ2-3,TRBV4-1,many,14,-,CASSQEDSRNTQYF,TGCGCCAGCAGCCAAGAAGATAGTAGAAATACGCAGTATTTT
TRBJ2-3,TRBV29-1,few,17,TRBD2,CSVDGGLAGSSTDTQYF,TGCAGCGTTGATGGGGGACTAGCGGGCAGCAGCACAGATACGCAGTATTTT
TRBJ2-5,TRBV20-1,many,14,TRBD2,CSARPGLAEETQYF,TGCAGTGCTCGCCCGGGACTAGCGGAAGAGACCCAGTACTTC